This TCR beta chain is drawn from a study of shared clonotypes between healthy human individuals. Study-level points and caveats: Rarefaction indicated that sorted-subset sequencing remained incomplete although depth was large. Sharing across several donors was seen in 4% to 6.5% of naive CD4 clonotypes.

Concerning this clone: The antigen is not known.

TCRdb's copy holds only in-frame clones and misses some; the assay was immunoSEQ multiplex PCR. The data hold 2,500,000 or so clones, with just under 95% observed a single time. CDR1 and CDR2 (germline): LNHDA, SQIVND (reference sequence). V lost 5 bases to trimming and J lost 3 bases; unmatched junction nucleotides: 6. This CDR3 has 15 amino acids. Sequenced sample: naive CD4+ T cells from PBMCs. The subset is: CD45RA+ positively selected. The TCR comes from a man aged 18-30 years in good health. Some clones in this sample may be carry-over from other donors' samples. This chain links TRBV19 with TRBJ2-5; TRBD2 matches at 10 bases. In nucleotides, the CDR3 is TGTGCCAGTAGTTTCCAGCGGGAGGGAGAAGAGACCCAGTACTTC. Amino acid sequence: CASSFQREGEETQYF. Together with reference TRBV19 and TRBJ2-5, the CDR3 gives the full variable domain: DGGITQSPKYLFRKEGQNVTLSCEQNLNHDAMYWYRQDPGQGLRLIYYSQIVNDFQKGDIAEGYSVSREKKESFPLTVTSAQKNPTAFYLCASSFQREGEETQYFGPGTRLLVL.